This T cell receptor beta chain was sequenced in a study of technical replicates of blood from several donors. Generated by immunoSEQ multiplex PCR, the TCRdb table keeps only in-frame clones and is missing some. Of under 75,000 clones listed, 86% are singletons. This CDR3 spans 13 amino acids. Germline CDR1 and CDR2: LGHNT and FRNRAP. V lost 4 bases and J 9 bases, leaving 13 bases between the germline ends. Sequencing was performed on PBMCs. This chain links TRBV12-5 with TRBJ2-1; tentative D call: TRBD1 (6 bases). The source is a human donor in good health. Some clones in this sample may be carry-over from other donors' samples. Here the CDR3 reads CASGSPTGFEQFF. CDR3 bases: TGTGCTAGTGGTTCCCCGACAGGTTTTGAGCAGTTCTTC.